The rows below give T cell receptor beta chains drawn from one sample of a study of control samples from healthy donors and cancer patients. The repertoire was sequenced with immunoSEQ multiplex PCR; TCRdb's copy has only in-frame clones and lacks some. The data show 200,000 to 250,000 clones, roughly 94% seen once. The sequencing sample was made of blood. Receptor source: a man between 50 and 59 years old in good health. Both conserved end residues are part of each CDR3.

J gene: TRBJ2-6; V gene: TRBV5-1; CDR3 length: 15; CDR3 protein: CASGFEGSGANVLTF
J gene: TRBJ1-1; V gene: TRBV6-1; CDR3 length: 11; CDR3 protein: CASTPATEAFF
J gene: TRBJ2-2; V gene: TRBV19; CDR3 length: 15; CDR3 protein: CASSSGTGGIGELFF
J gene: TRBJ1-5; V gene: TRBV6-6; CDR3 length: 11; CDR3 protein: CASSYSGVSHF
J gene: TRBJ1-1; V gene: TRBV15; CDR3 length: 15; CDR3 protein: CATTEILSIWTEAFF
J gene: TRBJ1-2; V gene: TRBV18; CDR3 length: 15; CDR3 protein: CASHRQGRSGYGYTF
J gene: TRBJ2-1; V gene: TRBV11-3; CDR3 length: 14; CDR3 protein: CASSLVGGGDEQFF
J gene: TRBJ1-5; V gene: TRBV6-5; CDR3 length: 15; CDR3 protein: CASSYGAGSNQPQHF
J gene: TRBJ2-3; V gene: TRBV4-2; CDR3 length: 15; CDR3 protein: CASSPLGSAVDTQYF
J gene: TRBJ2-7; V gene: TRBV4-1; CDR3 length: 14; CDR3 protein: CASSYFNRGYEQYF
J gene: TRBJ1-1; V gene: TRBV2; CDR3 length: 13; CDR3 protein: CASRSSAVTEAFF
J gene: TRBJ2-3; V gene: TRBV28; CDR3 length: 15; CDR3 protein: CASSLLGQGTDTQYF
J gene: TRBJ2-3; V gene: TRBV5-5; CDR3 length: 20; CDR3 protein: CASSSGLAGGRGLRTDTQYF
J gene: TRBJ1-2; V gene: TRBV5-5; CDR3 length: 13; CDR3 protein: CASSLRGAGGYTF
J gene: TRBJ1-2; V gene: TRBV21-1; CDR3 length: 15; CDR3 protein: CASSKASDGVYGYTF
J gene: TRBJ2-7; V gene: TRBV27; CDR3 length: 16; CDR3 protein: CASRPARRAGSHEQYF
J gene: TRBJ1-6; V gene: TRBV28; CDR3 length: 15; CDR3 protein: CASSWSRGGSSPLHF
J gene: TRBJ1-2; V gene: TRBV2; CDR3 length: 12; CDR3 protein: CASSWTELGYTF
J gene: TRBJ2-1; V gene: TRBV3-1/TRBV3-2; CDR3 length: 18; CDR3 protein: CASSRYLRSGGMGLEQFF
J gene: TRBJ1-1; V gene: TRBV6-1; CDR3 length: 17; CDR3 protein: CASSAATGGAGNTEAFF
J gene: TRBJ1-1; V gene: TRBV10-3; CDR3 length: 12; CDR3 protein: CAISDRNTEAFF
J gene: TRBJ2-3; V gene: TRBV28; CDR3 length: 16; CDR3 protein: CASSLWGGGGTDTQYF
J gene: TRBJ2-3; V gene: TRBV24-1; CDR3 length: 15; CDR3 protein: CATSDPTGTGATQYF
J gene: TRBJ1-5; V gene: TRBV18; CDR3 length: 13; CDR3 protein: CASSPFTDQPQHF
J gene: TRBJ2-4; V gene: TRBV5-1; CDR3 length: 14; CDR3 protein: CASSWGTNKNIQYF
J gene: TRBJ2-3; V gene: TRBV5-1; CDR3 length: 13; CDR3 protein: CATSPVTADTQYF
J gene: TRBJ2-6; V gene: TRBV5-1; CDR3 length: 12; CDR3 protein: CATSEGANVLTF
J gene: TRBJ1-6; V gene: TRBV30; CDR3 length: 14; CDR3 protein: CAWSVKGGGSPLHF
J gene: TRBJ2-6; V gene: TRBV7-6; CDR3 length: 19; CDR3 protein: CASSLPGQGSISGANVLTF
J gene: TRBJ2-7; V gene: TRBV5-1; CDR3 length: 16; CDR3 protein: CASSATFKQSSYEQYF
J gene: TRBJ1-1; V gene: TRBV11-2; CDR3 length: 17; CDR3 protein: CASSLAKESGVNTEAFF
J gene: TRBJ2-7; V gene: TRBV9; CDR3 length: 14; CDR3 protein: CASSVEGTSGEQYF
J gene: TRBJ1-4; V gene: TRBV4-1; CDR3 length: 15; CDR3 protein: CASSQGQATNEKLFF
J gene: TRBJ2-3; V gene: TRBV29-1; CDR3 length: 17; CDR3 protein: CSAGGGAYQFGTDTQYF
J gene: TRBJ1-2; V gene: TRBV3-1/TRBV3-2; CDR3 length: 15; CDR3 protein: CASSQGGRASYGYTF
J gene: TRBJ1-2; V gene: TRBV5-1; CDR3 length: 13; CDR3 protein: CASNLWGLGGYTF
J gene: TRBJ1-1; V gene: TRBV10-3; CDR3 length: 15; CDR3 protein: CAIGEVSYGNTEAFF
J gene: TRBJ2-3; V gene: TRBV21-1; CDR3 length: 18; CDR3 protein: CASTLPWDRELRSDTQYF
J gene: TRBJ2-7; V gene: TRBV5-6; CDR3 length: 11; CDR3 protein: CASSLGNEQYF
J gene: TRBJ2-7; V gene: TRBV6-6; CDR3 length: 15; CDR3 protein: CASSPSRTRGYEQYF
J gene: TRBJ2-1; V gene: TRBV5-5; CDR3 length: 17; CDR3 protein: CASSGTGNSLAYNEQFF